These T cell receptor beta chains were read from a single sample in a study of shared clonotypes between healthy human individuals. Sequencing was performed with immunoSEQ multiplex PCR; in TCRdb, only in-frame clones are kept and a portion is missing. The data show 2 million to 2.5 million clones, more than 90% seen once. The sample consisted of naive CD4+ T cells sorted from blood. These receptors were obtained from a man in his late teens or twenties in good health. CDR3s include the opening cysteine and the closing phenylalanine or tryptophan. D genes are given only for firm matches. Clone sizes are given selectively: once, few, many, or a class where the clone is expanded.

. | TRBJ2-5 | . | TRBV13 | CASSTVGLRGETQYF | TGTGCCAGCAGCACTGTTGGATTACGAGGGGAGACCCAGTACTTC
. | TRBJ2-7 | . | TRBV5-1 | CASSQSYEQYF | TGCGCCAGCAGCCAATCCTACGAGCAGTACTTC
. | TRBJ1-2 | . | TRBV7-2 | CASSLAPEASSSF | TGTGCCAGCAGCTTAGCGCCTGAGGCTTCTAGCTCCTTC
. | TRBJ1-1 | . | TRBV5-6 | CASSPGGSEAFF | TGTGCCAGCAGCCCCGGGGGCAGTGAAGCTTTCTTT
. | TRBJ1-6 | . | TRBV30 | CAWSSYTLSSYNSPLHF | TGTGCCTGGAGTTCTTACACTTTAAGCTCCTATAATTCACCCCTCCACTTT
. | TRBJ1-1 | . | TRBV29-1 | CSVVRGTVNTEAFF | TGCAGCGTTGTTAGAGGGACGGTGAACACTGAAGCTTTCTTT
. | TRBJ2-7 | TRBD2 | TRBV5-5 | CASSLGTGGAYEQYF | TGTGCCAGCAGCTTGGGGACGGGAGGGGCCTACGAGCAGTACTTC
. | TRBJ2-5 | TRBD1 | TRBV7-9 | CASSFTGQGTETQYF | TGTGCCAGCAGCTTTACAGGACAGGGGACAGAGACCCAGTACTTC
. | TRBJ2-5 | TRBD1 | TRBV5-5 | CASSLSQGARETQYF | TGTGCCAGCAGCTTATCCCAGGGGGCGCGGGAGACCCAGTACTTC
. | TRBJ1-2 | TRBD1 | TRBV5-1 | CASSLGQGGYTF | TGCGCCAGCAGCCTGGGACAGGGGGGCTACACCTTC
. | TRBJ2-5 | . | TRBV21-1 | CASSVDVWKIQETQYF | TGTGCCAGCAGCGTAGATGTCTGGAAAATCCAAGAGACCCAGTACTTC
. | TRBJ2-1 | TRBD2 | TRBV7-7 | CASSRSGSGYNEQFF | TGTGCTAGCAGCCGTAGCGGGAGTGGTTACAATGAGCAGTTCTTC
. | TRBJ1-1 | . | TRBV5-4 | CASSPGLTEAFF | TGTGCCAGCAGCCCCGGTTTGACTGAAGCTTTCTTT
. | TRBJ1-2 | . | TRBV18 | CASSPGENYGYTF | TGTGCCAGCTCACCCGGGGAAAACTATGGCTACACCTTC
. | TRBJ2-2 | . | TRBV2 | CASLRGATNTGELFF | TGTGCCAGCCTGCGGGGCGCAACGAACACCGGGGAGCTGTTTTTT
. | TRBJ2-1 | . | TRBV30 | CAWSSGVSEQFF | TGTGCCTGGAGTTCCGGGGTCAGTGAGCAGTTCTTC
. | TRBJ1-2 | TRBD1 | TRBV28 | CASSPGQGNYGYTF | TGTGCCAGCAGCCCGGGACAGGGCAACTATGGCTACACCTTC
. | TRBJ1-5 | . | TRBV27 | CASAPGVGQPQHF | TGTGCCAGCGCGCCAGGGGTCGGGCAGCCCCAGCATTTT
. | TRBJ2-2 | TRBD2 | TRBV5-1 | CASSLAGGRGELFF | TGCGCCAGCAGCTTGGCGGGAGGGCGCGGGGAGCTGTTTTTT
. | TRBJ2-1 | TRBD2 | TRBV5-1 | CASRVAGKNEQFF | TGCGCCAGCAGAGTAGCGGGGAAGAATGAGCAGTTCTTC
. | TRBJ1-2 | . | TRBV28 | CASISGPQNYGYTF | TGTGCCAGCATCTCCGGCCCCCAGAACTATGGCTACACCTTC
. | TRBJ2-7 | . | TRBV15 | CATSRDYYRGSYEQYF | TGTGCCACCAGCAGAGATTACTACCGGGGATCCTACGAGCAGTACTTC
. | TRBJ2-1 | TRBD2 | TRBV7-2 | CASSLSGGSYNEQFF | TGTGCCAGCAGCTTAAGCGGGGGCTCCTACAATGAGCAGTTCTTC
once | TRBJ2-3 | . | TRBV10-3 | CAISVGDGYTDTQYF | TGTGCCATCAGTGTTGGCGACGGTTACACAGATACGCAGTATTTT
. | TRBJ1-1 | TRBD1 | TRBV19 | CASSSRTGRRNTEAFF | TGTGCCAGTAGTTCTAGGACAGGGAGGAGGAACACTGAAGCTTTCTTT
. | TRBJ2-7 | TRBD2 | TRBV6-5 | CASSPGTSGREQYF | TGTGCCAGCAGTCCCGGCACTAGCGGGCGGGAGCAGTACTTC
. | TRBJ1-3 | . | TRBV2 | CASSLQGNTIYF | TGTGCCAGCAGTTTACAGGGAAACACCATATATTTT
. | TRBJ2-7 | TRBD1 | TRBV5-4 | CASSLAGTGGARLSEQYF | TGTGCCAGCAGCCTGGCCGGGACAGGGGGCGCTCGGCTTTCCGAGCAGTACTTC
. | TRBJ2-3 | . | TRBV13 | CASSLGSGDTQYF | TGTGCCAGCAGCTTAGGTTCTGGAGATACGCAGTATTTT
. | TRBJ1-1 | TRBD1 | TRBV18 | CASSPFQTGDGTEAFF | TGTGCCAGCTCACCCTTCCAGACAGGGGATGGTACTGAAGCTTTCTTT
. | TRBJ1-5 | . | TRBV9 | CASSPDDRINQPQHF | TGTGCCAGCAGCCCTGATGACAGGATCAATCAGCCCCAGCATTTT
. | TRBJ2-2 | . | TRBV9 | CASSVEDRMNTGELFF | TGTGCCAGCAGCGTAGAAGACAGAATGAACACCGGGGAGCTGTTTTTT
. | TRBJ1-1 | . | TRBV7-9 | CASSYGTQGIEAFF | TGTGCCAGCAGCTACGGGACCCAAGGGATAGAAGCTTTCTTT
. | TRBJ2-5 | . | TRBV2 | CASSEGGSQETQYF | TGTGCCAGCAGTGAGGGTGGGAGTCAAGAGACCCAGTACTTC
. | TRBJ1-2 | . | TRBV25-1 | CASSEFSGDQRGYTF | TGTGCCAGCAGTGAATTTTCGGGGGATCAGCGTGGCTACACCTTC
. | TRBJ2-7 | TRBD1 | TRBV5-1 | CASSLPGQGLSAAARDYYEQYF | TGCGCCAGCAGCTTACCGGGACAGGGTTTATCCGCCGCTGCCCGCGATTACTACGAGCAGTACTTC
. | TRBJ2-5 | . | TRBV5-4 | CASSLGIGDVQETQYF | TGTGCCAGCAGCTTGGGGATAGGGGACGTCCAAGAGACCCAGTACTTC
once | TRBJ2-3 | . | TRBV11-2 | CASSQDGGGDTQYF | TGTGCCAGCAGCCAGGACGGTGGCGGAGATACGCAGTATTTT
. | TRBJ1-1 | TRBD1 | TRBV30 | CAWSFSTGWRTEAFF | TGTGCCTGGAGTTTCTCGACAGGGTGGCGCACTGAAGCTTTCTTT
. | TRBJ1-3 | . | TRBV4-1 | CASSQAGGSGNTIYF | TGCGCCAGCAGCCAAGCCGGGGGCTCTGGAAACACCATATATTTT
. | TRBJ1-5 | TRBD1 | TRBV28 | CASSLTDRARQPQHF | TGTGCCAGCAGCCTTACCGACAGGGCAAGGCAGCCCCAGCATTTT
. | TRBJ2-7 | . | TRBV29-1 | CSVRTVSYEQYF | TGCAGCGTTCGGACGGTCTCCTACGAGCAGTACTTC
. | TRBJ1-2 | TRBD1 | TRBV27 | CASTIKTGANYGYTF | TGTGCCAGCACTATCAAGACAGGGGCGAACTATGGCTACACCTTC
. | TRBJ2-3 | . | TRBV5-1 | CASSLQVGDTQYF | TGCGCCAGCAGCTTGCAAGTCGGTGATACGCAGTATTTT
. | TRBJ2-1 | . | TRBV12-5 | CASGTGFWGETGNEQFF | TGTGCTAGTGGTACCGGGTTCTGGGGAGAGACCGGCAATGAGCAGTTCTTC
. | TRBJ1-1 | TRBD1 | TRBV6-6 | CASSPNRGTEAFF | TGTGCCAGCAGCCCCAACAGGGGAACTGAAGCTTTCTTT
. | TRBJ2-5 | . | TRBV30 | CAWGRPPGETQYF | TGTGCCTGGGGAAGACCCCCGGGGGAGACCCAGTACTTC
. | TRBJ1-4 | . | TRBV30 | CAWSSRSGEKLFF | TGTGCCTGGAGTTCCAGGTCCGGCGAAAAACTGTTTTTT